The text below deals with one T cell receptor beta chain. Its antigen is currently unknown. The data stem from a study of cytomegalovirus exposure and HLA in healthy donors. Whole-study findings and limits: Most TCR sequences were seen very rarely across donors, but some public TCRs occurred in many. Per a prior analysis, the majority of TCR beta V segments were productive roughly 90% or roughly 30% of the time. The investigators catalogued 150 to 200 TCR beta chains as cytomegalovirus-associated. The authors considered a cluster of highly shared sequence variants likely to be a sequencing artifact.

The ends lost 7 bases at V and 2 bases at J; junction bases unmatched: 8. Germline V lookup: CDR1 SGHRS, CDR2 YFSETQ. This CDR3 contains 15 residues. PCR involved 60 Vbeta and 13 Jbeta primers. The assay was immunoSEQ multiplex PCR, and TCRdb's table has in-frame clones only and misses some. This table has roughly 200,000 clones, around 76% appearing once. The clonotype was recovered from a young man in good health and CMV-seronegative. The chain recombines TRBV5-1 with TRBJ2-2, with 7 bases lining up with TRBD1. Sequencing was carried out using PBMCs. CDR3 residues: CASADRVGNTGELFF. CDR3 in DNA: TGCGCCAGCGCCGACAGGGTCGGAAACACCGGGGAGCTGTTTTTT.